The source of this T cell receptor beta chain is a study of CD8 T cells in Susac syndrome. After extraction with the RNeasy kit, about 0.5 to 1 ug of the RNA was reverse transcribed using random hexamers. TCRdb used MiXCR to reprocess the immunoSEQ multiplex PCR reads, holding one entry per CDR3 protein. Of 180,000 or so distinct CDR3 sequences listed, about 95% are singletons. Sequencing of TCR beta, carried out with a high-throughput approach, was applied to CD8+ and CD4+ T cells from the blood. The CD8+ and CD4+ T cells were negatively isolated, with the TEMRA cells enriched by FACS. The study, taken as a whole, reports: The study's TCR sequencing and HLA analysis covered a relatively small number of individuals, and the study acknowledged this.

A remark on this clonotype: What it binds is unknown.

The sequence was obtained from a human donor in good health. Material: CD4+ T cells from PBMCs.

The CDR3 reads CASSLGTGAGNQPQHF. The CDR3 DNA sequence: TGCGCCAGCAGCTTGGGAACAGGGGCCGGCAATCAGCCCCAGCATTTT. The chain has TRBV5-1 and TRBJ1-5; 7 positions match TRBD1. V shed 0 bases and J 2 bases; nucleotides not matched to a gene: 5. Germline CDR1 SGHRS, CDR2 YFSETQ. CDR3 size: 16 residues.